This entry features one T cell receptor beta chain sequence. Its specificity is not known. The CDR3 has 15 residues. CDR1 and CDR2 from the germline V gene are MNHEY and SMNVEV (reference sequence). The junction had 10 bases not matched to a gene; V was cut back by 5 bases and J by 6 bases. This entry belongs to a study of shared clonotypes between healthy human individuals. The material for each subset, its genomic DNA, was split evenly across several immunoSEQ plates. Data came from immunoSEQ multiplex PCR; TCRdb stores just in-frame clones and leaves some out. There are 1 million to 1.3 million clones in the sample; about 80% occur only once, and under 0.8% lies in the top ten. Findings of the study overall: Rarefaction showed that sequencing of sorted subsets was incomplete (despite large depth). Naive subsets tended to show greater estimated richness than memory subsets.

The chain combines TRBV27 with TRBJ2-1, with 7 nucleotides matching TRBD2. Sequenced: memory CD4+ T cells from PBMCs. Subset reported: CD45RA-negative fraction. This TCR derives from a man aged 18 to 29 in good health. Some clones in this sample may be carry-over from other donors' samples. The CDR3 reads CASSPRGEGLNEQFF. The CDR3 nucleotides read TGTGCCAGCAGTCCCCGCGGGGAGGGCCTCAATGAGCAGTTCTTC.